The 31 T cell receptor beta chains in this list originate from one sample, sequenced in a study of metastatic and nonmetastatic thyroid tumors. No patient received treatment before thyroid surgery. TCRdb re-clonotyped the PCR reads through MiXCR. This sample has around 31,000 clones, with 15% found just once. The sequencing input was blood. The receptor set was obtained from a male donor with papillary thyroid cancer or a benign thyroid nodule (not recorded which). Some clones in this sample may be carry-over from other donors' samples.

This clone was counted a few times. The chain recombines TRBV6-1 with TRBJ2-7; D is perhaps TRBD1 (6 bases). CDR1 MNHNS and CDR2 SASEGT come from the germline V gene. Trimming took off 4 bases at V and 3 bases at J, with 16 bases between the two ends. This CDR3 has 15 residues. The CDR3 is CASSVTPGQNYEQYF. The CDR3 bases are TGTGCCAGCAGTGTAACTCCGGGACAAAACTACGAGCAGTACTTC.

The table lists this clone with many counts. The CDR3 DNA reads TGTGCCAGCTCACCAACATCAGGCGGGGATACGCAGTATTTT. This translates into CASSPTSGGDTQYF. This rearrangement joins TRBV18 to TRBJ2-3; D is possibly TRBD2 (5 bases). In germline, CDR1 is KGHSH, CDR2 LQKENI. This CDR3 comprises 14 residues. The V and J ends lost 2 bases and 6 bases respectively, with 12 bases between them.

Concerning this clone itself: This sequence may be a read error, since a much larger clone differs from it by one base. This CDR3 is also generated by other DNA sequences in the sample. The V and J genes are TRBV18 and TRBJ2-1; maybe TRBD1 (7 bases). The CDR3 consists of 15 residues. Germline lookup yields CDR1 KGHSH and CDR2 LQKENI. CDR3 sequence: CASSPPSAGGNEQFF. The CDR3 coding sequence is TGTGCCAGCTCGCCACCGTCGGCAGGGGGGAATGAGCAGTTCTTC. The full variable domain, with the rest looked up from reference TRBV18 and TRBJ2-1, is NAGVMQNPRHLVRRRGQEARLRCSPMKGHSHVYWYRQLPEEGLKFMVYLQKENIIDESGMPKERFSAEFPKEGPSILRIQQVVRGDSAAYFCASSPPSAGGNEQFFGPGTRLTVL.

V and J are TRBV7-2 and TRBJ2-5; 8 bases align to TRBD2. There are 16 residues in the CDR3. Germline CDR1 is SGHTA and CDR2 is FQGNSA. J was trimmed by 5 bases and V by 2 bases; bases with no gene match: 10. CDR3 amino acids: CASSLRVAGPGETQYF. CDR3 DNA: TGTGCCAGCAGCTTACGGGTAGCGGGGCCGGGGGAGACCCAGTACTTC.

This clone has at least ten counts. This chain links TRBV28 with TRBJ2-7; maybe TRBD2 (6 bases). Germline lookup yields CDR1 MDHEN and CDR2 SYDVKM. The V end was cut by 5 bases, the J end by 3 bases, with 17 bases between. The CDR3 is 15 residues long. The CDR3 nucleotides are TGTGCCAGCAGTCGCCGGGGGAGCGTCTACTACGAGCAGTACTTC. The encoded protein is CASSRRGSVYYEQYF.

This clone was detected ten times or more. In nucleotides, the CDR3 is TGTGCCAGCAGTTTGGACAACACCGGGGAGCTGTTTTTT. Its translation is CASSLDNTGELFF. The rearrangement links TRBV12-3 or TRBV12-4 to TRBJ2-2; D unresolved. The CDR3 totals 13 residues. Trimming took off 3 bases at V and 2 bases at J, with 4 bases between the two ends.

This clone came up many times. V usage is TRBV28 and J usage is TRBJ2-7; TRBD2 agrees at 7 bases. The CDR3 consists of 15 residues. After removal of 0 bases from V and 2 bases from J, the junction contained 4 bases not matched to a gene. Germline lookup yields CDR1 MDHEN and CDR2 SYDVKM. The CDR3 region has the DNA TGTGCCAGCAGTTTATGGCTAGCGGCTACCTACGAGCAGTACTTC. Protein sequence: CASSLWLAATYEQYF.

This clone came up many times. The chain combines TRBV27 with TRBJ1-3; no definite D call. V lost 6 bases, J lost 0 bases, and 9 bases lay in between. CDR1 MNHEY and CDR2 SMNVEV come from the germline V gene (reference sequence). This CDR3 spans 14 amino acids. This CDR3 reads CASSAQDSGNTIYF. The CDR3 nucleotides are TGTGCCAGCAGCGCTCAGGACTCTGGAAACACCATATATTTT.

There are many counts of this clone. The CDR3 region has the DNA TGTGCCAGCAGCCAAAGGGACAGCCGGGCCCAGTACTTC. Encoded protein: CASSQRDSRAQYF. This chain joins TRBV7-8 and TRBJ2-5, with TRBD1 matching 7 bases. CDR3 length equals 13 residues. Unmatched junction bases numbered 9, after V lost 5 bases and J lost 9 bases. The germline V gene encodes CDR1 SGHVS and CDR2 FQNEAQ. Supplemented by reference TRBV7-8 and TRBJ2-5, the full variable domain reads GAGVSQSPRYKVAKRGQDVALRCDPISGHVSLFWYQQALGQGPEFLTYFQNEAQLDKSGLPSDRFFAERPEGSVSTLKIQRTQQEDSAVYLCASSQRDSRAQYFGPGTRLLVL.

Ten or more counts support this clone. CDR3 residues: CASSLFGGSSSYEQYF. The CDR3 region has the DNA TGTGCCAGCAGCTTATTCGGCGGGAGTAGCTCCTACGAGCAGTACTTC. The V and J genes are TRBV7-8 and TRBJ2-7; TRBD2 aligns across 7 bases. Looked up from germline, CDR1 is SGHVS and CDR2 is FQNEAQ. The junction had 7 bases not matched to a gene; V was cut back by 2 bases and J by 0 bases. This CDR3 spans 16 amino acids.

This clone was detected ten times or more. The chain employs TRBV6-1 and TRBJ1-1; D remains ambiguous. Germline CDR1 and CDR2: MNHNS and SASEGT. The CDR3 is made up of 13 amino acids. The V and J ends lost 6 bases and 4 bases respectively, with 12 bases between them. This CDR3 is CASRELSSTEAFF. In nucleotides, the CDR3 is TGTGCCAGCAGGGAACTCTCGAGCACTGAAGCTTTCTTT.

This clone appeared many times. This chain's CDR3 is CASSDSGGVAKNIQYF. CDR3 in DNA: TGTGCCAGCAGTGATAGTGGGGGTGTAGCCAAAAACATTCAGTACTTC. The chain links TRBV2 to TRBJ2-4; possibly TRBD1 or TRBD2 for D (5 bases each). CDR1 and CDR2 from the germline V gene are SNHLY and FYNNEI. The CDR3 has 16 amino acids. V dropped 3 bases and J dropped 0 bases, with 12 bases sitting between them.

This chain connects TRBV29-1 to TRBJ2-3, with 11 bases fitting TRBD2. V trimming: 1 base; J trimming: 4 bases; junction bases outside the gene matches: 1. The CDR3 is 14 amino acids. CDR1 is SQVTM, CDR2 ANQGSEA, per germline. The CDR3: CSVEGLAGPDTQYF. In DNA, the CDR3 is TGCAGCGTTGAAGGACTAGCGGGACCAGATACGCAGTATTTT.

This chain uses TRBV5-1 with TRBJ2-3; 9 nucleotides align to TRBD2. V shed 1 base, J shed 6 bases, and the junction held 6 bases outside the gene matches. This CDR3 has 15 residues. Germline CDR1 reads SGHRS; CDR2 reads YFSETQ. In DNA form, the CDR3 reads TGCGCCAGCAGCTTGTACGGCGGGAGGGAGGATACGCAGTATTTT. It encodes CASSLYGGREDTQYF.

This clone appeared many times. The chain joins TRBV10-3 to TRBJ1-3, with no clear D. The germline V gene encodes CDR1 ENHRY and CDR2 SYGVKD. V gave up 2 bases and J gave up 4 bases, with 0 bases separating them. CDR3 length equals 11 residues. CDR3 DNA sequence: TGTGCCATCAGTGAGGGAAACACCATATATTTT. It encodes CAISEGNTIYF.

This clone was counted ten times or more. This sequence joins TRBV3-1 and TRBJ2-1, with 8 nucleotides matching TRBD2. Germline V lookup: CDR1 LGHDT, CDR2 YNNKEL (reference sequence). V gave up 0 bases and J gave up 3 bases; unmatched junction bases: 7. The length of the CDR3 is 17 residues. CDR3 region: CASSQEPSTSVYNEQFF. As DNA, the CDR3 is TGTGCCAGCAGCCAAGAGCCCTCGACTAGCGTCTACAATGAGCAGTTCTTC.

The chain uses TRBV5-4 and TRBJ1-2; D ambiguous. Germline V CDR1 and CDR2: SGHNT, YYREEE (reference sequence). The CDR3 is made up of 11 amino acids. Trimming shortened V by 7 bases and J by 6 bases, and 10 bases separated the two germline ends. CDR3 sequence (DNA): TGTGCCAGCCCTGGTGCTGATGGCTACACCTTC. It translates to CASPGADGYTF.

This clone was detected only a few times. In DNA, the CDR3 is TGTGCCACCACCCCTTCCAGTTCCTATAATTCACCCCTCCACTTT. It yields the protein CATTPSSSYNSPLHF. This chain uses TRBV27 with TRBJ1-6, with D uncertain. V was cut by 10 bases and J by 1 base, with 14 bases left in between. The CDR3 runs to 15 residues. Germline values: CDR1 MNHEY, CDR2 SMNVEV (reference sequence).

With respect to this clone: One end of the junction fails to match germline, which may point to a read error. V and J are TRBV11-1 and TRBJ2-1, with D perhaps matching TRBD1 or TRBD2 (5 bases each). The CDR3 sequence is 18 residues long. Looked up from germline, CDR1 is SGHAT and CDR2 is FQDESV (reference sequence). This CDR3 is CANSLGHPAVGAYNEQFF. CDR3 coding DNA: TGTGCCAACAGCTTAGGACACCCCGCGGTGGGGGCCTACAATGAGCAGTTCTTC.

Concerning this clone itself: Compared with germline, one end of the junction differs, possibly owing to a read error. This sequence joins TRBV20-1 and TRBJ1-1, with no clear D. Germline CDR1 reads DFQATT; CDR2 reads SNEGSKA (reference sequence). This CDR3 comprises 14 residues. CDR3 sequence reads: CSASSLEVNTEASF. CDR3 DNA: TGCAGTGCTAGTTCGCTAGAGGTAAATACTGAAGCTTCCTTT.

In its sample, this clone was seen many times. The rearrangement uses TRBV6-1 and TRBJ2-1, with 15 bases identical to TRBD2. Unmatched junction bases numbered 5, after V lost 5 bases and J lost 9 bases. Germline CDR1 and CDR2: MNHNS and SASEGT. This CDR3 spans 15 amino acids. DNA for the CDR3: TGTGCCAGCAGTCCAGGGACTAGCGGGAGGTCTGAGCAGTTCTTC. Amino acid sequence: CASSPGTSGRSEQFF.

This clone was seen at least ten times. The chain couples TRBV19 to TRBJ2-7; D not resolved. This CDR3 comprises 14 residues. Germline V gene data show CDR1 as LNHDA and CDR2 as SQIVND (reference sequence). Trimming took 6 bases from V and 0 from J, leaving 12 bases between them. CDR3 bases: TGTGCCAGTAGACAAACTGGAAGCTCCTACGAGCAGTACTTC. Protein: CASRQTGSSYEQYF. Full variable domain (rest looked up from reference TRBV19 and TRBJ2-7): DGGITQSPKYLFRKEGQNVTLSCEQNLNHDAMYWYRQDPGQGLRLIYYSQIVNDFQKGDIAEGYSVSREKKESFPLTVTSAQKNPTAFYLCASRQTGSSYEQYFGPGTRLTVT.

This clone has a count of ten or more. J is TRBJ2-7 and V is TRBV5-5, with unresolved D. The CDR3 length is 11 residues. Germline assignment: CDR1 SGHKS and CDR2 YYEKEE (reference sequence). Trimming pared 3 bases from V and 5 bases from J, leaving 6 bases between. The CDR3 DNA is TGTGCCAGCAGCTCCCTGGACGAGCAGTACTTC. Translation gives CASSSLDEQYF.

This clone has a count of ten or more. This chain's CDR3 is CASSPRQGPETQYF. CDR3 coding DNA: TGTGCCAGCAGCCCTCGACAGGGGCCAGAGACCCAGTACTTC. The rearrangement uses TRBV7-9 and TRBJ2-5, with 8 bases lining up with TRBD1. Germline-derived CDR1 and CDR2 are SEHNR and FQNEAQ (reference sequence). V shed 5 bases and J 4 bases; nucleotides not matched to a gene: 6. This CDR3 comprises 14 residues.

The V and J genes are TRBV12-3 or TRBV12-4 and TRBJ1-2; D is possibly TRBD1 (6 bases). The CDR3 totals 15 residues. For the CDR3, the DNA is TGTGTCATCGTCAGGGGAGGAGGGTCGGCCTATGGCTACACCTTC. Its translation is CVIVRGGGSAYGYTF.

This clone was detected many times. The chain recombines TRBV29-1 with TRBJ2-4, with 7 bases aligning to TRBD2. The ends lost 3 bases at V and 9 bases at J; junction bases unmatched: 2. CDR3 length: 11 amino acids. Germline-derived CDR1 and CDR2 are SQVTM and ANQGSEA. CDR3 bases: TGCAGCGTTGAGGGGGGGGGCATTCAGTACTTC. Its protein product is CSVEGGGIQYF.

This clone showed up just a few times. This may be a read error: a much more frequent sequence differs by one nucleotide. The J gene is TRBJ2-7, the V gene TRBV27, with D hard to call. Trimming cost V 5 bases and J 5 bases, with 13 bases left between them. This CDR3 is built from 13 residues. Germline V gene lookup returns CDR1 MNHEY and CDR2 SMNVEV (reference sequence). Here the CDR3 reads CASSRGSTHEQYF. Written as DNA, the CDR3 is TGTGCCAGCAGTAGAGGAAGCACCCACGAGCAGTACTTC.

This clone was seen ten or more times. V is TRBV5-4 and J is TRBJ1-6, with 12 bases aligning to TRBD1. In germline, CDR1 is SGHNT, CDR2 YYREEE (reference sequence). The CDR3 spans 16 residues. Trimming cost V 4 bases and J 9 bases; bases outside gene matches: 8. CDR3 loop: CASSLRDRGRGSPLHF. For the CDR3, the DNA is TGTGCCAGCAGCCTAAGGGACAGGGGGCGAGGTTCACCCCTCCACTTT.

The chain couples TRBV5-1 to TRBJ2-1, with a tentative D call TRBD1 (6 bases). The germline V gene encodes CDR1 SGHRS and CDR2 YFSETQ. Trimming shortened V by 0 bases and J by 4 bases, and 11 bases separated the two germline ends. CDR3 size: 15 residues. The CDR3 protein is CASSLDVGGYNEQFF. The CDR3 nucleotides read TGCGCCAGCAGCTTGGACGTAGGGGGATACAATGAGCAGTTCTTC.

This clone was counted many times. The CDR3 region has the DNA TGTGCCATCGCGGGCCGCGACGGGCAGTACTTC. Amino acids: CAIAGRDGQYF. The chain joins TRBV10-3 to TRBJ2-7; perhaps TRBD2 as D (5 bases). Trimming took 8 bases from V and 9 from J, leaving 14 bases between them. There are 11 residues in the CDR3. Per germline, CDR1 ENHRY and CDR2 SYGVKD.

V gene TRBV30 combines with J gene TRBJ1-2; D may be TRBD1 (5 bases). CDR1 GTSNPN and CDR2 SVGIG come from the germline V gene (reference sequence). Between the trimmed V and J ends, which lost 1 base and 4 bases, there was a span of 13 bases. The CDR3 contains 14 residues. CDR3 protein: CAWSGRERGYGYTF. CDR3 DNA sequence: TGTGCCTGGAGTGGCAGGGAGCGCGGCTATGGCTACACCTTC.